These 28 T cell receptor beta chains originate from one sample sequenced in a study of OX40 agonist ivuxolimab in advanced cancers. Generated by immunoSEQ multiplex PCR, the TCRdb table keeps only in-frame clones and is missing some. The data contain about 96,000 clones, about four fifths of them singletons. Material: CD4+ or CD8+ T cells sorted from blood, obtained in a trial of the OX40 agonist ivuxolimab. These receptors were collected from an adult with an advanced solid tumor such as melanoma, head and neck, liver or kidney cancer.

The chain recombines TRBV7-9 with TRBJ2-2; 10 bases line up with TRBD2. Germline V gene data show CDR1 as SEHNR and CDR2 as FQNEAQ (reference sequence). This CDR3 is built from 14 residues. Trimming at V came to 5 bases and at J to 4 bases, leaving 1 base not matched to a gene. The CDR3 bases are TGTGCCAGCAGCCCTAGCGGGAGCACCGGGGAGCTGTTTTTT. Its translation: CASSPSGSTGELFF.

The V call is TRBV7-2, the J call TRBJ2-7; unclear D gene. Trimming shortened V by 3 bases and J by 0 bases, and 12 bases separated the two germline ends. Germline CDR1 is SGHTA and CDR2 is FQGNSA. The CDR3 totals 15 residues. In DNA, the CDR3 is TGTGCCAGCAGCTTCAGCCCCTATAGCTCCTACGAGCAGTACTTC. As protein: CASSFSPYSSYEQYF.

The CDR3 bases are TGTGCCAGCAGCCAAGTGGCCGCCTACGAGCAGTACTTC. The encoded protein is CASSQVAAYEQYF. This chain links TRBV4-2 with TRBJ2-7; D uncertain. Trimming removed 1 base from V and 2 bases from J, with 6 bases in between. CDR3 length: 13 residues. Germline V gene sequence: CDR1 LGHNA, CDR2 YNFKEQ.

The chain links TRBV27 to TRBJ2-3; 8 bases agree with TRBD1. CDR3 length: 19 residues. Trimming cost V 3 bases and J 3 bases; bases outside gene matches: 17. Germline V gene data show CDR1 as MNHEY and CDR2 as SMNVEV (reference sequence). The CDR3 bases are TGTGCCAGCAGTTTCCGTGACAGGGGTCGTAGAAGGGAGACAGATACGCAGTATTTT. Protein: CASSFRDRGRRRETDTQYF.

The J gene is TRBJ1-3, the V gene TRBV7-2; maybe TRBD1 (6 bases). There are 17 residues in the CDR3. V lost 3 bases and J 7 bases, leaving 22 bases between the germline ends. The V gene's germline CDR1 is SGHTA and CDR2 FQGNSA. CDR3 coding DNA: TGTGCCAGCAGCTTTACGTCCGGACAGTACTCGGGGAACACCATATATTTT. Protein: CASSFTSGQYSGNTIYF.

This sequence joins TRBV18 and TRBJ1-1; possibly TRBD1 for D (6 bases). V was clipped by 1 base and J by 1 base, with 16 bases between them. Looked up from germline, CDR1 is KGHSH and CDR2 is LQKENI. CDR3 length equals 17 residues. The CDR3 is CASSPRTGPLENTEAFF. The CDR3 coding sequence is TGTGCCAGCTCACCACGCACAGGGCCCTTGGAGAACACTGAAGCTTTCTTT.

The rearrangement links TRBV7-9 to TRBJ1-2, with TRBD1 matching 11 bases. CDR3 length equals 14 residues. The V and J ends lost 5 bases and 7 bases, in that order; junction bases with no gene match: 6. Germline CDR1 reads SEHNR; CDR2 reads FQNEAQ (reference sequence). In DNA, the CDR3 is TGTGCCAGCAGCATAACCGGGACAGGGGGTGGCTACACCTTC. It encodes CASSITGTGGGYTF.

The rearrangement links TRBV7-9 to TRBJ1-2; TRBD1 might be the D (5 bases). The CDR3 runs 15 residues. CDR1 is SEHNR, CDR2 FQNEAQ, per germline (reference sequence). Trimming removed 5 bases at V and 8 bases at J, with 21 bases between. The CDR3, as DNA: TGTGCCAGCAGCCCTACGGCAGGGCAGGGCGGAGGCTACACCTTC. Residues: CASSPTAGQGGGYTF.

The rearrangement links TRBV9 to TRBJ1-6, with 7 positions matching TRBD1. Germline assignment: CDR1 SGDLS and CDR2 YYNGEE. The CDR3 is 18 amino acids. J lost 6 bases, V lost 3 bases, and 15 bases had no gene match. CDR3 sequence: CASSGPFKGAVGNSPLHF. In DNA, the CDR3 is TGTGCCAGCAGCGGCCCTTTTAAGGGGGCGGTTGGTAATTCACCCCTCCACTTT.

The chain joins TRBV5-1 to TRBJ2-1, with D tentatively TRBD2 (5 bases). This CDR3 is built from 15 residues. Germline V gene lookup returns CDR1 SGHRS and CDR2 YFSETQ. V was shortened by 5 bases and J by 1 base, with 13 bases between the two germline ends. CDR3 loop: CASRSATGSYNEQFF. The CDR3, as DNA: TGCGCCAGCAGGTCCGCGACGGGATCCTACAATGAGCAGTTCTTC. Full variable domain (rest looked up from reference TRBV5-1 and TRBJ2-1): KAGVTQTPRYLIKTRGQQVTLSCSPISGHRSVSWYQQTPGQGLQFLFEYFSETQRNKGNFPGRFSGRQFSNSRSEMNVSTLELGDSALYLCASRSATGSYNEQFFGPGTRLTVL.

The V gene is TRBV7-9, the J gene TRBJ2-1, with a weak D call TRBD2 (6 bases). Germline CDR1 reads SEHNR; CDR2 reads FQNEAQ (reference sequence). V was trimmed by 5 bases and J by 11 bases, leaving 22 bases between them. This CDR3 is 15 amino acids long. CDR3 sequence reads: CASSPPGGSGTQQFF. The CDR3 bases are TGTGCCAGCAGCCCGCCTGGGGGGTCCGGCACCCAGCAGTTCTTC.

This rearrangement joins TRBV2 to TRBJ1-5; the D is unclear. The CDR3 sequence is 12 residues long. V dropped 1 base and J dropped 8 bases, with 6 bases sitting between them. Germline V lookup: CDR1 SNHLY, CDR2 FYNNEI. The CDR3 coding sequence is TGTGCCAGCAGTGAAGGGGGTGAGCCCCAGCATTTT. As protein: CASSEGGEPQHF. Complete variable domain (other parts from reference TRBV2 and TRBJ1-5): EPEVTQTPSHQVTQMGQEVILRCVPISNHLYFYWYRQILGQKVEFLVSFYNNEISEKSEIFDDQFSVERPDGSNFTLKIRSTKLEDSAMYFCASSEGGEPQHFGDGTRLSIL.

CDR3 in DNA: TGTGCCAGCAGCCCTGGGACTAGCGAACTATCCTACGAGCAGTACTTC. Its translation: CASSPGTSELSYEQYF. The chain carries TRBV4-2 and TRBJ2-7; 10 bases align to TRBD2. The CDR3 runs to 16 residues. The germline gives CDR1 LGHNA, CDR2 YNFKEQ. The V and J ends lost 4 bases and 1 base, in that order; junction bases with no gene match: 7.

In its sample, this clone was seen a few times. The V and J genes are TRBV2 and TRBJ2-3; 12 nucleotides line up with TRBD2. The V and J ends lost 6 bases and 1 base, in that order; junction bases with no gene match: 5. This CDR3 has 16 residues. In germline, CDR1 is SNHLY, CDR2 FYNNEI. The CDR3 sequence: CASRASGRAGTDTQYF. CDR3 bases: TGTGCCAGCAGGGCTAGCGGGAGGGCCGGCACAGATACGCAGTATTTT.

In this sample, this clone turned up a few times. The chain couples TRBV6-6 to TRBJ1-5; 8 bases fit TRBD1. This CDR3 contains 13 residues. J gave up 7 bases and V 7 bases, and 6 bases lay outside the gene matches. Germline lookup yields CDR1 MNHNY and CDR2 SVGAGI (reference sequence). This CDR3 is CASTLTGEQPQHF. CDR3 in DNA: TGTGCCAGCACCCTGACAGGGGAACAGCCCCAGCATTTT.

The chain couples TRBV5-6 to TRBJ2-1; 9 bases agree with TRBD2. Germline V gene data show CDR1 as SGHDT and CDR2 as YYEEEE. V shed 1 base and J 7 bases; nucleotides not matched to a gene: 9. This CDR3 region has 16 residues. The CDR3 reads CASSLSPSGIGNEQFF. The CDR3 DNA follows: TGTGCCAGCAGCTTGTCCCCTAGCGGGATTGGTAATGAGCAGTTCTTC. Looking up the rest from reference TRBV5-6 and TRBJ2-1 gives the full variable domain: DAGVTQSPTHLIKTRGQQVTLRCSPKSGHDTVSWYQQALGQGPQFIFQYYEEEERQRGNFPDRFSGHQFPNYSSELNVNALLLGDSALYLCASSLSPSGIGNEQFFGPGTRLTVL.

The chain links TRBV19 to TRBJ1-2; D remains unclear. Germline V CDR1 and CDR2: LNHDA, SQIVND (reference sequence). The germline V and J ends were trimmed by 3 bases and 5 bases, with 16 bases remaining between them. The CDR3 has 15 amino acids. This CDR3 reads CASSIIQREKYGYTF. The CDR3 DNA follows: TGTGCCAGTAGTATCATACAGAGGGAGAAATATGGCTACACCTTC.

The J gene is TRBJ1-2, the V gene TRBV6-6, with TRBD1 as a possible D gene (5 bases). CDR1 is MNHNY and CDR2 is SVGAGI in the germline V gene (reference sequence). The V gene lost 7 bases and the J gene lost 2 bases, with 14 bases spanning the gap. This CDR3 has 14 residues. The CDR3 here is CASTPLGGNYGYTF. The CDR3 DNA follows: TGTGCCAGCACCCCCCTTGGGGGGAACTATGGCTACACCTTC.

The genes are TRBV5-1 and TRBJ2-7, with unresolved D. V lost 2 bases, J lost 4 bases, and 10 bases lay in between. From germline, CDR1 is SGHRS and CDR2 YFSETQ. The CDR3 contains 13 residues. CDR3 DNA: TGCGCCAGCAGCTTTCCCCCCAGATACGAGCAGTACTTC. It encodes CASSFPPRYEQYF.

The chain couples TRBV12-5 to TRBJ2-3, with 12 positions matching TRBD2. After removal of 1 base from V and 5 bases from J, the junction contained 4 bases not matched to a gene. This CDR3 comprises 16 residues. Germline-derived CDR1 and CDR2 are LGHNT and FRNRAP. CDR3 loop: CASGLGLAGARDTQYF. The CDR3 region has the DNA TGTGCTAGTGGTTTGGGACTAGCGGGAGCAAGAGATACGCAGTATTTT.

In DNA, the CDR3 is TGTGCCAGCAGTCCGACCGGACAGGGATTACCTGAAGCTTTCTTT. It translates to CASSPTGQGLPEAFF. This chain joins TRBV6-6 and TRBJ1-1, with 8 bases aligning to TRBD1. This CDR3 has 15 residues. CDR1 and CDR2 from the germline V gene are MNHNY and SVGAGI (reference sequence). The trim removed 5 bases at V and 6 bases at J, leaving 11 bases unmatched.

This clone is a singleton in its sample. The chain combines TRBV7-9 with TRBJ2-3; 8 nucleotides agree with TRBD1. Germline V gene lookup returns CDR1 SEHNR and CDR2 FQNEAQ (reference sequence). V lost 5 bases, J lost 5 bases, and 6 bases stayed unmatched. The CDR3 contains 14 residues. CDR3: CASSTTGAVDTQYF. CDR3 bases: TGTGCCAGCAGCACGACAGGGGCGGTAGATACGCAGTATTTT. Complete variable domain (other parts from reference TRBV7-9 and TRBJ2-3): DTGVSQNPRHKITKRGQNVTFRCDPISEHNRLYWYRQTLGQGPEFLTYFQNEAQLEKSRLLSDRFSAERPKGSFSTLEIQRTEQGDSAMYLCASSTTGAVDTQYFGPGTRLTVL.

The chain has TRBV27 and TRBJ2-5; unclear D gene. Germline lookup yields CDR1 MNHEY and CDR2 SMNVEV (reference sequence). The CDR3 sequence is 13 residues long. V shed 5 bases and J shed 5 bases, with 12 bases lying between them. CDR3 sequence: CASSDVARETQYF. The CDR3 DNA reads TGTGCCAGCAGTGACGTCGCCCGTGAGACCCAGTACTTC.

The CDR3 DNA is TGCGCCAGCAGCACCGGGACACACAACACTGAAGCTTTCTTT. Its protein is CASSTGTHNTEAFF. The V gene is TRBV5-1, the J gene TRBJ1-1; D possibly corresponds to TRBD1 (6 bases). The CDR3 consists of 14 residues. V was trimmed by 4 bases and J by 2 bases, leaving 12 bases between them. In germline, CDR1 is SGHRS, CDR2 YFSETQ.

The chain links TRBV6-1 to TRBJ1-6; 9 bases line up with TRBD1. This CDR3 has 15 amino acids. Germline assignment: CDR1 MNHNS and CDR2 SASEGT. The V segment lost 4 bases and the J segment 7 bases; nucleotides outside the gene matches: 5. The CDR3 nucleotides read TGTGCCAGCAGTGCCCCGGGACAGGGAAATTCACCCCTCCACTTT. This sequence encodes CASSAPGQGNSPLHF.

This chain uses TRBV25-1 with TRBJ1-2; D is unresolved. Germline CDR1 and CDR2: MGHDK and SYGVNS. This CDR3 spans 12 amino acids. Trimming left V 4 bases short and J 8 bases short, with 11 bases between. The CDR3 region is CASSGTKGGYTF. The CDR3, as DNA: TGTGCCAGCAGTGGGACCAAAGGGGGCTACACCTTC.

The chain uses TRBV7-9 and TRBJ1-4; TRBD1 agrees at 8 bases. This CDR3 comprises 18 residues. J was trimmed by 3 bases and V by 4 bases; bases with no gene match: 13. From germline, CDR1 is SEHNR and CDR2 FQNEAQ (reference sequence). The CDR3 sequence: CASSSLDRDLAANEKLFF. The CDR3, as DNA: TGTGCCAGCAGCTCCTTGGACAGGGACTTAGCTGCTAATGAAAAACTGTTTTTT.

This clone showed up just a few times. The chain uses TRBV19 and TRBJ1-2, with TRBD1 matching over 7 bases. Germline CDR1 reads LNHDA; CDR2 reads SQIVND (reference sequence). This CDR3 region has 13 residues. V was clipped by 7 bases and J by 4 bases; unmatched bases: 6. CDR3 nucleotide sequence: TGTGCCAGTATTTCGGGACAGCGCTATGGCTACACCTTC. Its translation: CASISGQRYGYTF.